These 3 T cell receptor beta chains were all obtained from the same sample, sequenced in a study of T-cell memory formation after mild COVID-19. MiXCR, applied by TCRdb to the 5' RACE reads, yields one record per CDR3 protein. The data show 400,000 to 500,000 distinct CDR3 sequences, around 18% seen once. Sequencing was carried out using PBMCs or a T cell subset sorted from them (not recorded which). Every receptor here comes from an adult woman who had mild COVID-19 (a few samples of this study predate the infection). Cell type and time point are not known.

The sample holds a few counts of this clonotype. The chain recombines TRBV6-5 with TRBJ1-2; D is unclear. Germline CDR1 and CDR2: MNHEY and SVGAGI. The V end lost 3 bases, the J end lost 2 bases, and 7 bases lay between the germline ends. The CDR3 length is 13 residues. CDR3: CASSYGTNYGYTF. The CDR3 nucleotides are TGTGCCAGCAGTTATGGTACAAACTATGGCTACACCTTC.

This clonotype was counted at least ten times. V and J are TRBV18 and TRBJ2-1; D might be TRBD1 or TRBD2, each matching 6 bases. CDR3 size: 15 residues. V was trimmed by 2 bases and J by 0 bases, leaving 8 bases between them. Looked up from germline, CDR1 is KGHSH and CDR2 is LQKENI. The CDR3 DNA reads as TGTGCCAGCTCACCAGGAGGGGGCTCCTACAATGAGCAGTTCTTC. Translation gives CASSPGGGSYNEQFF.

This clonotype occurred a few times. The CDR3 loop reads CASSLAVSGNSPLHF. In nucleotides, the CDR3 is TGTGCCAGCAGCTTGGCAGTGTCGGGGAATTCACCCCTCCACTTT. The chain employs TRBV5-5 and TRBJ1-6; D uncertain. Trimming removed 0 bases from V and 7 bases from J, with 11 bases in between. Germline CDR1 is SGHKS and CDR2 is YYEKEE (reference sequence). The CDR3 loop spans 15 amino acids.